One sample yielded the 25 T cell receptor beta chains listed below, sequenced in a study of T cell responses to AZD1222 COVID-19 vaccine. Produced via immunoSEQ multiplex PCR; TCRdb's table is partial and in-frame only. The data hold more than 120,000 clones, with roughly 91% observed a single time. Sample: peripheral blood, taken on day 0 of AZD1222 vaccination. The receptors were sampled from an adult in good health.

The rearrangement joins TRBV19 to TRBJ2-1, with a tentative D call TRBD1 (5 bases). CDR3 length: 12 residues. Looked up from germline, CDR1 is LNHDA and CDR2 is SQIVND (reference sequence). The V gene lost 8 bases and the J gene lost 2 bases, with 7 bases spanning the gap. The DNA for the CDR3 is TGTGCCAGTTCAGGGCCCTACAATGAGCAGTTCTTC. Residues: CASSGPYNEQFF.

The CDR3 loop reads CASSHGTSTHEQYF. In DNA form, the CDR3 reads TGTGCCAGCAGCCACGGGACTAGCACCCACGAGCAGTACTTC. The V and J genes are TRBV3-1 (or the pseudogene TRBV3-2) and TRBJ2-7; 9 positions match TRBD2. The CDR3 is 14 residues long. The trim removed 3 bases at V and 5 bases at J, leaving 5 bases unmatched. Germline CDR1 reads LGHDT; CDR2 reads YNNKEL (reference sequence).

This chain connects TRBV18 to TRBJ1-2; 8 bases agree with TRBD1. Germline CDR1 is KGHSH and CDR2 is LQKENI. The V and J ends lost 0 bases and 8 bases, in that order; junction bases with no gene match: 5. This CDR3 spans 14 amino acids. This chain's CDR3 is CASSPPQQGEGYTF. The CDR3 bases are TGTGCCAGCTCACCACCGCAACAGGGGGAAGGCTACACCTTC.

CDR3 DNA sequence: TGTGCCATCAGTGGGACTAGCGGGAGTCCCAGGGGGTACAATGAGCAGTTCTTC. Translating gives CAISGTSGSPRGYNEQFF. The chain has TRBV10-3 and TRBJ2-1, with 13 positions matching TRBD2. Germline CDR1 ENHRY, CDR2 SYGVKD. The CDR3 totals 18 residues. V trimming: 4 bases; J trimming: 4 bases; junction bases outside the gene matches: 10.

V usage is TRBV6-2 or TRBV6-3 and J usage is TRBJ2-3; D remains unclear. Germline-derived CDR1 and CDR2 are MNHEY and SVGEGT. V lost 5 bases to trimming and J lost 0 bases, with 9 bases between them. CDR3 length: 14 amino acids. The CDR3 DNA sequence: TGTGCCAGCAGTGCCTTTAGGAGCACAGATACGCAGTATTTT. Translating gives CASSAFRSTDTQYF.

V is TRBV10-3 and J is TRBJ2-7; possible D gene TRBD1, 5 bases. This CDR3 contains 12 residues. Germline CDR1 and CDR2: ENHRY and SYGVKD. Trimming stripped 11 bases from V and 10 bases from J, with 21 bases between. In DNA form, the CDR3 reads TGTGCCGTCCTTCAAGTTGGGGCGCCACAGTACTTC. Encoded protein: CAVLQVGAPQYF.

This clone is a singleton in its sample. The chain employs TRBV9 and TRBJ1-4; D unresolved. From germline, CDR1 is SGDLS and CDR2 YYNGEE. The ends were cut back, 4 bases at V and 3 bases at J, with 13 bases in the middle. This CDR3 is built from 15 residues. The CDR3, as DNA: TGTGCCAGCAGCCCCTCACACCAGGCTAATGAAAAACTGTTTTTT. It specifies CASSPSHQANEKLFF.

V usage is TRBV3-1 (or the pseudogene TRBV3-2) and J usage is TRBJ1-2; D is uncertain. Trimming removed 4 bases at V and 0 bases at J, with 12 bases between. CDR1 LGHDT and CDR2 YNNKEL come from the germline V gene (reference sequence). The CDR3 totals 15 residues. The CDR3 bases are TGTGCCAGCAGCCCCGACGGCAGCCCTAACTATGGCTACACCTTC. This codes for CASSPDGSPNYGYTF.

The chain is built from TRBV11-2 and TRBJ1-1; no definite D call. Germline CDR1 SGHAT, CDR2 FQNNGV. V lost 5 bases and J 8 bases, leaving 15 bases between the germline ends. The CDR3 is 13 amino acids. The CDR3 sequence is CASSDQTFGEAFF. CDR3 nucleotide sequence: TGTGCCAGCAGCGATCAGACCTTTGGCGAAGCTTTCTTT.

The genes are TRBV5-1 and TRBJ2-2; the D is unclear. Between the trimmed V and J ends, which lost 4 bases and 1 base, there was a span of 2 bases. This CDR3 has 12 residues. Germline-derived CDR1 and CDR2 are SGHRS and YFSETQ. CDR3 amino acids: CASSQNTGELFF. The CDR3 DNA sequence: TGCGCCAGCAGCCAGAACACCGGGGAGCTGTTTTTT.

The J gene is TRBJ1-1, the V gene TRBV2; 8 nucleotides match TRBD1. This CDR3 is 13 amino acids long. V was pared by 5 bases and J by 3 bases, with 2 bases of the junction left unmatched. Germline values: CDR1 SNHLY, CDR2 FYNNEI. CDR3 protein: CASSLDRDTEAFF. The CDR3 nucleotides read TGTGCCAGCAGTTTGGACAGGGACACTGAAGCTTTCTTT. Variable domain in full (rest from reference TRBV2 and TRBJ1-1): EPEVTQTPSHQVTQMGQEVILRCVPISNHLYFYWYRQILGQKVEFLVSFYNNEISEKSEIFDDQFSVERPDGSNFTLKIRSTKLEDSAMYFCASSLDRDTEAFFGQGTRLTVV.

V is TRBV9 and J is TRBJ1-1, with a weak D call TRBD1 (6 bases). The germline CDR1 and CDR2 sequences are SGDLS and YYNGEE. The CDR3 is made up of 15 amino acids. The V end lost 6 bases, the J end lost 3 bases, and 18 bases lay between the germline ends. CDR3 sequence: CASTPGGGWDTEAFF. DNA of the CDR3: TGTGCCAGCACCCCCGGGGGGGGCTGGGACACTGAAGCTTTCTTT.

The V and J genes are TRBV18 and TRBJ2-1; TRBD2 is a possible D gene (6 bases). This CDR3 is 16 amino acids long. The V end was cut by 3 bases, the J end by 7 bases, with 19 bases between. From germline, CDR1 is KGHSH and CDR2 LQKENI. As DNA, the CDR3 is TGTGCCAGCTCACCCGGAAGCAGGAGGGCGGGGAATGAGCAGTTCTTC. The encoded protein is CASSPGSRRAGNEQFF.

This chain joins TRBV19 and TRBJ2-4; 10 bases line up with TRBD2. This CDR3 is 13 amino acids long. With V trimmed by 6 bases and J by 11 bases, 7 bases remained unmatched. CDR1 is LNHDA and CDR2 is SQIVND in the germline V gene (reference sequence). The CDR3 here is CASSASGGFLQYF. CDR3 DNA: TGTGCCAGTAGCGCTAGCGGGGGCTTTCTTCAGTACTTC.

V gene TRBV10-1 combines with J gene TRBJ2-3; 10 nucleotides align to TRBD2. CDR3 length equals 15 residues. Germline assignment: CDR1 WNHNN and CDR2 SYGVQD (reference sequence). The J segment lost 6 bases and the V segment lost 3 bases, leaving 6 bases of the junction unmatched. The CDR3: CASSEQRGGPDTQYF. The CDR3 DNA follows: TGCGCCAGCAGTGAACAGCGGGGGGGCCCGGATACGCAGTATTTT.

The chain joins TRBV2 to TRBJ2-7; 9 nucleotides line up with TRBD2. This CDR3 comprises 20 residues. Germline V CDR1 and CDR2: SNHLY, FYNNEI. The V and J ends lost 8 bases and 0 bases, in that order; junction bases with no gene match: 23. In DNA form, the CDR3 reads TGTGCCAGCGGGGGTGACCAGCCGGGAGGTAATAGCGGGAGCTCCTACGAGCAGTACTTC. Its translation: CASGGDQPGGNSGSSYEQYF.

This rearrangement joins TRBV5-1 to TRBJ1-1; D uncertain. V lost 4 bases and J 5 bases, leaving 9 bases between the germline ends. The germline V gene encodes CDR1 SGHRS and CDR2 YFSETQ. This CDR3 has 12 residues. CDR3 residues: CASSIEGTEAFF. In DNA, the CDR3 is TGCGCCAGCAGCATCGAAGGTACTGAAGCTTTCTTT.

The genes are TRBV15 and TRBJ1-2, with D unresolved. V lost 0 bases and J lost 3, with 8 bases in between. CDR3 length: 14 residues. CDR1 is LNHNV, CDR2 YYDKDF, per germline (reference sequence). CDR3 in amino acids: CATSRDMKDYGYTF. The CDR3 region has the DNA TGTGCCACCAGCAGAGATATGAAAGACTATGGCTACACCTTC.

The chain uses TRBV10-2 and TRBJ2-5, with TRBD2 identical over 14 bases. This CDR3 spans 15 amino acids. Per germline, CDR1 WSHSY and CDR2 SAAADI. The junction had 7 bases not matched to a gene; V was cut back by 8 bases and J by 5 bases. The CDR3 loop reads CASSGLAGGSETQYF. In DNA, the CDR3 is TGCGCCAGCTCCGGACTAGCGGGGGGCAGTGAGACCCAGTACTTC.

V usage is TRBV1 and J usage is TRBJ2-7; the table calls TRBD1, which could not be checked here. TRBV1 is a recognized pseudogene. The CDR3 contains 13 residues. This CDR3 is CTSSQEGHYEQYF. In DNA form, the CDR3 reads TGCACCAGCAGCCAAGAGGGGCACTACGAGCAGTACTTC.

The V and J genes are TRBV4-3 and TRBJ2-2; D call uncertain. CDR3 length: 14 amino acids. In germline, CDR1 is LGHNA, CDR2 YSLEER. V lost 1 base and J lost 4, with 7 bases in between. The CDR3 sequence is CASSQVGTTGELFF. CDR3 DNA sequence: TGCGCCAGCAGCCAAGTTGGTACCACCGGGGAGCTGTTTTTT.

The chain couples TRBV19 to TRBJ1-3; 7 bases agree with TRBD1. Germline trimming cut 5 bases from V and 0 bases from J; bases unmatched to any gene: 7. Germline V gives CDR1 LNHDA, CDR2 SQIVND (reference sequence). The CDR3 has 16 amino acids. CDR3 in amino acids: CASSLGQATSGNTIYF. CDR3 bases: TGTGCCAGTAGTCTAGGACAGGCCACCTCTGGAAACACCATATATTTT. The full variable domain, with the rest looked up from reference TRBV19 and TRBJ1-3, is DGGITQSPKYLFRKEGQNVTLSCEQNLNHDAMYWYRQDPGQGLRLIYYSQIVNDFQKGDIAEGYSVSREKKESFPLTVTSAQKNPTAFYLCASSLGQATSGNTIYFGEGSWLTVV.

J is TRBJ1-3 and V is TRBV29-1; D unresolved. The CDR3 contains 13 residues. The V end lost 6 bases, the J end lost 4 bases, and 13 bases lay between the germline ends. The germline CDR1 and CDR2 sequences are SQVTM and ANQGSEA. CDR3 nucleotides: TGCAGCGTCGCCAAGGGAGAAGGAAACACCATATATTTT. Amino acid sequence: CSVAKGEGNTIYF.

The rearrangement uses TRBV9 and TRBJ2-7; D is possibly TRBD1 (6 bases). The germline CDR1 and CDR2 sequences are SGDLS and YYNGEE. V lost 2 bases to trimming and J lost 2 bases, with 11 bases between them. The CDR3 is made up of 14 amino acids. The CDR3 region is CASSVDSTAYEQYF. In DNA, the CDR3 is TGTGCCAGCAGCGTGGACAGTACAGCCTACGAGCAGTACTTC.

J is TRBJ1-1 and V is TRBV5-4, with 8 bases aligning to TRBD1. The V and J ends lost 4 bases and 11 bases, in that order; junction bases with no gene match: 13. Germline V gene sequence: CDR1 SGHNT, CDR2 YYREEE (reference sequence). CDR3 length: 14 residues. The CDR3 DNA follows: TGTGCCAGCAGCCCCGGGACAGGCCTCGTGGGGGCTTTCTTT. It yields the protein CASSPGTGLVGAFF. The variable domain in full, completed from reference TRBV5-4 and TRBJ1-1, reads ETGVTQSPTHLIKTRGQQVTLRCSSQSGHNTVSWYQQALGQGPQFIFQYYREEENGRGNFPPRFSGLQFPNYSSELNVNALELDDSALYLCASSPGTGLVGAFFGQGTRLTVV.